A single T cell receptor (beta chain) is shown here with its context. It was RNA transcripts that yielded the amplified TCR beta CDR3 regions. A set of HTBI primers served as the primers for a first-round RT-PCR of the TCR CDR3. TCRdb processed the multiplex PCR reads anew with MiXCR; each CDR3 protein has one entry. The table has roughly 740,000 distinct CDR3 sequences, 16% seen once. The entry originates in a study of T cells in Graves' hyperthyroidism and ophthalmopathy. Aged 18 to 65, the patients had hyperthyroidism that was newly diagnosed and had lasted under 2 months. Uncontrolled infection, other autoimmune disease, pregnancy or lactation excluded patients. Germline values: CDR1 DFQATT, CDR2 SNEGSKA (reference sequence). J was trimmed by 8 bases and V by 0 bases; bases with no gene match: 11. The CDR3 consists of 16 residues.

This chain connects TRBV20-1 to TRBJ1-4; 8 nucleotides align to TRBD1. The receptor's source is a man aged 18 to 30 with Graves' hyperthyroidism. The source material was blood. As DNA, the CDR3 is TGCAGTGCTAGAGATCTGTCAGGGGGCGTTAACGAAAAACTGTTTTTT. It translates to CSARDLSGGVNEKLFF.